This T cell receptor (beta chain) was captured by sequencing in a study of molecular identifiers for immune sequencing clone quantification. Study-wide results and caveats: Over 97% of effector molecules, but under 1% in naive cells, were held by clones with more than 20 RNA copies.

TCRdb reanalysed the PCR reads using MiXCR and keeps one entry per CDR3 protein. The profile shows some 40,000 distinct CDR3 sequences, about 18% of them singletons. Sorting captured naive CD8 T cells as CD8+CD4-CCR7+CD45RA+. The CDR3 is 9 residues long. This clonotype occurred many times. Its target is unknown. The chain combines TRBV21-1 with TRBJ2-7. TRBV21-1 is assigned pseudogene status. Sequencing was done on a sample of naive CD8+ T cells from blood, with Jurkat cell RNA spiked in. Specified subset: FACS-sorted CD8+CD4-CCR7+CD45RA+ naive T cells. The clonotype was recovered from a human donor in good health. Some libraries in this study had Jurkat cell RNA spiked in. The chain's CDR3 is CASDGRQSF. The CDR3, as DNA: TGTGCCAGCGACGGACGCCAGTCCTTC.